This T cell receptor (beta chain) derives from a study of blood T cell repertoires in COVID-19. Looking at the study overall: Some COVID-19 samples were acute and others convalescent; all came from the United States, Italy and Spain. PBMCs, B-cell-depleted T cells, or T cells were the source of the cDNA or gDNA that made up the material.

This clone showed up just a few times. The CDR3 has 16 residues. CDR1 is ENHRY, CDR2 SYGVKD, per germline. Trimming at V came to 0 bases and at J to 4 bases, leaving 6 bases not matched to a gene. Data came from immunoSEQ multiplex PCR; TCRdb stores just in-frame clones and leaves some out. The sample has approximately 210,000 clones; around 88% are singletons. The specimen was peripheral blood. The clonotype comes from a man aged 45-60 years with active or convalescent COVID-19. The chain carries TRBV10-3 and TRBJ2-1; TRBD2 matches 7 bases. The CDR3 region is CAISESAAGEYNEQFF. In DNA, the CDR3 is TGTGCCATCAGTGAGTCGGCGGCGGGGGAATACAATGAGCAGTTCTTC.